This TCR beta chain originates from a study of Ad26.COV2.S vaccination and SARS-CoV-2 variants. Across the whole study: Into the muscle, Ad26.COV2.S was dosed once or twice, 56 days apart.

The treatment: around 19 received Ad26.COV2.S at low or high dose, single or two shots; 5 received placebo; per-sample allocation not given. The study sampled participants on day 63 after the first vaccine or placebo injection. This adult donor, from Boston, was 18-55 years old. Built on an Ad26 vector, the vaccine expressed Wuhan-strain SARS-CoV-2 spike. The germline V gene has CDR1 MNHEY and CDR2 SMNVEV (reference sequence). CDR3 length equals 16 residues. Losses at the gene ends were 1 base for V and 6 bases for J; bases not matched to a gene: 6. Some clones are missing from TCRdb's copy, which holds only in-frame ones; the method was immunoSEQ multiplex PCR. The table lists hundreds of thousands of clones, more than 80% of them singletons.

The TCR sequence derives from a person aged 18-65 years who received the Ad26.COV2.S COVID-19 vaccine or a placebo. This sample comprised peripheral blood, obtained in a trial of Ad26.COV2.S vaccine versus placebo. The J gene is TRBJ1-2, the V gene TRBV27; 12 positions match TRBD1. The CDR3 reads CASSLYGTGGAHGYTF. CDR3 in DNA: TGTGCCAGCAGTTTATATGGGACAGGGGGCGCCCATGGCTACACCTTC.